This TCR beta chain was retrieved from a study of T cell responses to AZD1222 COVID-19 vaccine. As to this clone: As yet, its antigen is unknown.

Study findings and constraints: Among AZD1222 vaccinees, only five to seven were seropositive at baseline. Vaccine-associated CD4 TCRs spanned spike, dominant at 160-218 and 743-854.

Germline V gene data show CDR1 as MNHEY and CDR2 as SVGAGI. V lost 5 bases to trimming and J lost 2 bases, with 4 bases between them. This CDR3 contains 11 residues. Assay used: immunoSEQ multiplex PCR; TCRdb lists only in-frame clones, some missing. Among 95,000 to 110,000 clones, around nine tenths were seen once, and the ten largest hold roughly 22%. The source of this sequence is an adult in good health. This sequence joins TRBV6-5 and TRBJ2-7; unclear D gene. The sample in question was peripheral blood, obtained on day 0 of AZD1222 vaccination. The CDR3 reads CASSTPYEQYF. In DNA, the CDR3 is TGTGCCAGCAGTACACCCTACGAGCAGTACTTC.